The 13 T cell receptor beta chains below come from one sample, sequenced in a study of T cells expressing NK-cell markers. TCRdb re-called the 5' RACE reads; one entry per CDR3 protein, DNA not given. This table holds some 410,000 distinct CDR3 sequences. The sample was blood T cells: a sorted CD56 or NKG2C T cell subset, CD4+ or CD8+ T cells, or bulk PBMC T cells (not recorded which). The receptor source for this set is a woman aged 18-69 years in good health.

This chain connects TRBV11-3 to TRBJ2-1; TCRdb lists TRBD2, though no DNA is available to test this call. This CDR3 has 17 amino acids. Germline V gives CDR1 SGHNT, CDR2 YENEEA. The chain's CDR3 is CASSLGFGRENYNEQFF.

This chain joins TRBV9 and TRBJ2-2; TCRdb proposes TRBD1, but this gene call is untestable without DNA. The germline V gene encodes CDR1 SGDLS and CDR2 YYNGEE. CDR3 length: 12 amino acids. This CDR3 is CASSGDGVELFF. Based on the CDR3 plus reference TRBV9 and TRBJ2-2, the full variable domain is DSGVTQTPKHLITATGQRVTLRCSPRSGDLSVYWYQQSLDQGLQFLIQYYNGEERAKGNILERFSAQQFPDLHSELNLSSLELGDSALYFCASSGDGVELFFGEGSRLTVL.

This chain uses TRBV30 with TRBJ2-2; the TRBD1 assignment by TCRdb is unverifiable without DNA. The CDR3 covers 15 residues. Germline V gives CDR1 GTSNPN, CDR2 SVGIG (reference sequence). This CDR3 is CACPFRQTNTGELFF.

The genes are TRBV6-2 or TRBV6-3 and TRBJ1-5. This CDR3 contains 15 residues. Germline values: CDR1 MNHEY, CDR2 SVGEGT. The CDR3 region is CASRGVPYSNQPQHF.

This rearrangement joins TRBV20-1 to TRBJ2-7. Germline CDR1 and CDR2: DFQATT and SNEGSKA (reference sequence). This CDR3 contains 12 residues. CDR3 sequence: CSAERRPYEQYF.

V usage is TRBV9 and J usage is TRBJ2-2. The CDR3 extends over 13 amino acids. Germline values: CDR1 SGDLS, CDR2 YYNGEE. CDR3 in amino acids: CASSASSAGELFF.

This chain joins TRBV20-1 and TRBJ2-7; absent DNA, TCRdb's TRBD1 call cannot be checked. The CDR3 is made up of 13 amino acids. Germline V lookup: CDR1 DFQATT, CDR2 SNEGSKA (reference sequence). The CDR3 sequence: CSARPGKSYEQYF.

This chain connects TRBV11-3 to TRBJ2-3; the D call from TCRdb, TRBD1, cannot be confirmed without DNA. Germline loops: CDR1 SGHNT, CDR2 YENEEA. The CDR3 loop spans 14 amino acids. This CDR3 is CASSLGQGADTQYF.

CDR3 loop: CASSLAGQNYGYTF. J is TRBJ1-2 and V is TRBV7-9; the D gene TCRdb calls, TRBD1, cannot be checked with no DNA. Germline values: CDR1 SEHNR, CDR2 FQNEAQ (reference sequence). The CDR3 loop spans 14 amino acids.

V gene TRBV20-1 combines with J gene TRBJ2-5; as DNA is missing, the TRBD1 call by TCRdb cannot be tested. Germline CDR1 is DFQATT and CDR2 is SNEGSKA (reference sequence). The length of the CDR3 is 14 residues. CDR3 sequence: CSAPGTVYQETQYF.

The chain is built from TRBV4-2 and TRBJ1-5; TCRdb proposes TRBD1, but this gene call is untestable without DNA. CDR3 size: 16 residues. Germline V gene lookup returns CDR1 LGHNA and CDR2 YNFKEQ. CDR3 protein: CASSQDRDRGNQPQHF.

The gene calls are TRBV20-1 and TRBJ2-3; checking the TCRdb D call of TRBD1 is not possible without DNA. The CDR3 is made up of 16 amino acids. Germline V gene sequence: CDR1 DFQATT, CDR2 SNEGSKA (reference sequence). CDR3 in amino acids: CSARDPERGGGDTQYF.

The CDR3 reads CASIWDPRGGEQFF. This sequence joins TRBV5-1 and TRBJ2-1; TCRdb picks TRBD1, but there is no DNA to check that call. The CDR3 spans 14 residues. Germline V gene sequence: CDR1 SGHRS, CDR2 YFSETQ.